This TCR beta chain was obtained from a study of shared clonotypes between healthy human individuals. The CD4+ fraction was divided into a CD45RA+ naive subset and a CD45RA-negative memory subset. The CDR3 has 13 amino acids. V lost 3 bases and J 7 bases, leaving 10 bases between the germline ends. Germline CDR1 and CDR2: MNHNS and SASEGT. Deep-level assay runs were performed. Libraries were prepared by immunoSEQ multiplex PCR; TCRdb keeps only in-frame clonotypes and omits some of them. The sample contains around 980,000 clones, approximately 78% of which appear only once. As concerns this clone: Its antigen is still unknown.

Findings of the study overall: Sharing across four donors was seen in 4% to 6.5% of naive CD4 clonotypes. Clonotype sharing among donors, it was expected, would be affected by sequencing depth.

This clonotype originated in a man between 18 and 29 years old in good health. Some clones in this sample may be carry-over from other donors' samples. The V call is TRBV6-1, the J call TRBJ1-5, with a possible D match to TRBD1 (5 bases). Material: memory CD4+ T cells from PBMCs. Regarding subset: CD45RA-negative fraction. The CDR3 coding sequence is TGTGCCAGCAGTGATGGGGCACGGCAGCCCCAGCATTTT. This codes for CASSDGARQPQHF.